The rows below give T cell receptor beta chains drawn from one sample of a study of blood T cell repertoires in COVID-19. Data came from immunoSEQ multiplex PCR; TCRdb stores just in-frame clones and leaves some out. The sample includes approximately 68,000 clones, 86% of them seen just once. The sequenced sample consisted of peripheral blood. Receptors originate from a woman between 55 and 75 years old with acute or convalescent COVID-19. Both conserved end residues are part of each CDR3. Each record gives: CDR3 DNA, CDR3 protein, clone size, D gene, V gene, J gene. D genes are given only for firm matches. The size of a clone is reported for some rows only, either as once, few or many, or as a class for expanded clones.

cdr3_nt: TGCGCCAGCAGCGGCGCGGGGGGGCAGACAGATACGCAGTATTTT
cdr3_aa: CASSGAGGQTDTQYF
clone_size: .
d_call: TRBD2
v_call: TRBV5-1
j_call: TRBJ2-3

cdr3_nt: TGTGCCAGTAGTATAGACACAGGGGGACCGGTTATAGCCAAAAACATTCAGTACTTC
cdr3_aa: CASSIDTGGPVIAKNIQYF
clone_size: once
d_call: TRBD1
v_call: TRBV19
j_call: TRBJ2-4

cdr3_nt: TGTGCCAGCAGTGACCGGCGGGGAGGGGAGACCCAGTACTTC
cdr3_aa: CASSDRRGGETQYF
clone_size: .
d_call: TRBD2
v_call: TRBV2
j_call: TRBJ2-5

cdr3_nt: TGTGCCACCAGCTCCCGGGGACAGAGCTCCTATAATTCACCCCTCCACTTT
cdr3_aa: CATSSRGQSSYNSPLHF
clone_size: .
d_call: TRBD1
v_call: TRBV15
j_call: TRBJ1-6

cdr3_nt: TGTGCCAGTAGTGCCGCTTACGGGACAGGCCAAGAGACCCAGTACTTC
cdr3_aa: CASSAAYGTGQETQYF
clone_size: .
d_call: TRBD1
v_call: TRBV19
j_call: TRBJ2-5

cdr3_nt: TGCGCCAGCAGCCAGCCGACCATTGTGGGCGGGGAGCAGTTCTTC
cdr3_aa: CASSQPTIVGGEQFF
clone_size: .
d_call: .
v_call: TRBV4-1
j_call: TRBJ2-1

cdr3_nt: TGTGCCAGTAGTAGTAGAAATGAGCAGTTCTTC
cdr3_aa: CASSSRNEQFF
clone_size: .
d_call: .
v_call: TRBV19
j_call: TRBJ2-1

cdr3_nt: TGTGCCAGCAGCTTCTTTTTGTCAGGGGCGAACACCGGGGAGCTGTTTTTT
cdr3_aa: CASSFFLSGANTGELFF
clone_size: .
d_call: .
v_call: TRBV5-5
j_call: TRBJ2-2

cdr3_nt: TGTGCCAGCAGTGACTCCAGCAGGGGGGACATCGTCAATCAATCACCCCTCCACTTT
cdr3_aa: CASSDSSRGDIVNQSPLHF
clone_size: once
d_call: TRBD1
v_call: TRBV6-4
j_call: TRBJ1-6

cdr3_nt: TGCGCCAGCAGCCAACAAGCGGGGGCGTCTCTGAGGGAGACCCAGTACTTC
cdr3_aa: CASSQQAGASLRETQYF
clone_size: .
d_call: TRBD2
v_call: TRBV4-1
j_call: TRBJ2-5

cdr3_nt: TGTGCCAGCAGCTTAGGCGTCCCGGGACAGGGAACTCGTGGCTATGGCTACACCTTC
cdr3_aa: CASSLGVPGQGTRGYGYTF
clone_size: .
d_call: TRBD1
v_call: TRBV7-2
j_call: TRBJ1-2

cdr3_nt: TGTGCCAGCAGTGAGATCCCAGGAAAATATGAAGCTTTCTTT
cdr3_aa: CASSEIPGKYEAFF
clone_size: .
d_call: .
v_call: TRBV2
j_call: TRBJ1-1

cdr3_nt: TGTGCCAGCAGCCCGGGACAGGGGAACACCGGGGAGCTGTTTTTT
cdr3_aa: CASSPGQGNTGELFF
clone_size: once
d_call: TRBD1
v_call: TRBV5-4
j_call: TRBJ2-2

cdr3_nt: TGTGCCAGCAGCGTAGGCCAGGGAGAAGCTTTCTTT
cdr3_aa: CASSVGQGEAFF
clone_size: .
d_call: .
v_call: TRBV9
j_call: TRBJ1-1

cdr3_nt: TGTGCCAGCAACCTACTAGCGGGGAACACAGATACGCAGTATTTT
cdr3_aa: CASNLLAGNTDTQYF
clone_size: .
d_call: TRBD2
v_call: TRBV6-6
j_call: TRBJ2-3

cdr3_nt: TGTGCCAGCAGGGAAAGGCGGGGTTCCTACAATGAGCAGTTCTTC
cdr3_aa: CASRERRGSYNEQFF
clone_size: .
d_call: .
v_call: TRBV5-6
j_call: TRBJ2-1

cdr3_nt: TGTGCCAGCAGCCTCCTATCATCCACCGGGGAGCTGTTTTTT
cdr3_aa: CASSLLSSTGELFF
clone_size: .
d_call: .
v_call: TRBV7-2
j_call: TRBJ2-2

cdr3_nt: TGTGCCAGCAGTTTATCCTACAGGGGGCAGAGCGAGCAGTACTTC
cdr3_aa: CASSLSYRGQSEQYF
clone_size: .
d_call: TRBD1
v_call: TRBV27
j_call: TRBJ2-7

cdr3_nt: TGTGCCAGCAGAGAAACAGGGAGGGTGCGGGAGCAGTACTTC
cdr3_aa: CASRETGRVREQYF
clone_size: .
d_call: .
v_call: TRBV2
j_call: TRBJ2-7

cdr3_nt: TGTGCCAGCAGCTACCGCGGGGGGGGTGGTGCAGATACGCAGTATTTT
cdr3_aa: CASSYRGGGGADTQYF
clone_size: .
d_call: TRBD2
v_call: TRBV13
j_call: TRBJ2-3

cdr3_nt: TGTGCCAGCAGCCAAGGGAGAGGGGGTAACTATGGCTACACCTTC
cdr3_aa: CASSQGRGGNYGYTF
clone_size: .
d_call: .
v_call: TRBV3-1/TRBV3-2
j_call: TRBJ1-2

cdr3_nt: TGTGCCAGCAGCCAAGAAGGTCGGAGCGCACCCTACGAGCAGTACTTC
cdr3_aa: CASSQEGRSAPYEQYF
clone_size: .
d_call: .
v_call: TRBV4-2
j_call: TRBJ2-7

cdr3_nt: TGTGCCAGCAGTGAAGAGCGGGGGGCGAGGGAGACCCAGTACTTC
cdr3_aa: CASSEERGARETQYF
clone_size: .
d_call: TRBD2
v_call: TRBV2
j_call: TRBJ2-5

cdr3_nt: TGTGCCACCAGTGAAACGACTAGCGGATACACAGATACGCAGTATTTT
cdr3_aa: CATSETTSGYTDTQYF
clone_size: .
d_call: TRBD2
v_call: TRBV24-1
j_call: TRBJ2-3

cdr3_nt: TGTGCCAGCAGCGTAGGGTTAGCGGGGTCTCAGACCGGGGAGCTGTTTTTT
cdr3_aa: CASSVGLAGSQTGELFF
clone_size: .
d_call: TRBD2
v_call: TRBV9
j_call: TRBJ2-2

cdr3_nt: TGTGCCAGTAGTAAGGTTCCCGGGACAGGGACCACTGAAGCTTTCTTT
cdr3_aa: CASSKVPGTGTTEAFF
clone_size: .
d_call: TRBD1
v_call: TRBV19
j_call: TRBJ1-1

cdr3_nt: TGTGCAAGTCCCTTTGGGAGCGGGGGGCCAAGCTACAATGAGCAGTTCTTC
cdr3_aa: CASPFGSGGPSYNEQFF
clone_size: .
d_call: .
v_call: TRBV12-2
j_call: TRBJ2-1

cdr3_nt: TGTGCCAGCAACCACCAACAGGGTCGCACCATATATTTT
cdr3_aa: CASNHQQGRTIYF
clone_size: .
d_call: .
v_call: TRBV12-3/TRBV12-4
j_call: TRBJ1-3

cdr3_nt: TGTGCCAGTAGTATTACAGGGTCGGGCGAGCAGTACTTC
cdr3_aa: CASSITGSGEQYF
clone_size: .
d_call: .
v_call: TRBV19
j_call: TRBJ2-7

cdr3_nt: TGTGCCAGTAGTATGTCAGGGGACCAGACTGGAAACACCATATATTTT
cdr3_aa: CASSMSGDQTGNTIYF
clone_size: .
d_call: .
v_call: TRBV19
j_call: TRBJ1-3

cdr3_nt: TGTGCCAGCAGCTTTTTACAGAGACGGTCCTACGAGCAGTACTTC
cdr3_aa: CASSFLQRRSYEQYF
clone_size: .
d_call: .
v_call: TRBV7-2
j_call: TRBJ2-7

cdr3_nt: TGTGCCAGCAGCCAAGATCAGAAAGAGACCCAGTACTTC
cdr3_aa: CASSQDQKETQYF
clone_size: .
d_call: .
v_call: TRBV4-2
j_call: TRBJ2-5

cdr3_nt: TGTGCCAGCAGCTTAAGCGGACTGCGAGGCTACACCTTC
cdr3_aa: CASSLSGLRGYTF
clone_size: .
d_call: .
v_call: TRBV11-2
j_call: TRBJ1-2

cdr3_nt: TGTGCCAGCAGTTTGGGGGGGGTAGGGGCCTCACCCCTCCACTTT
cdr3_aa: CASSLGGVGASPLHF
clone_size: many
d_call: .
v_call: TRBV6-6
j_call: TRBJ1-6

cdr3_nt: TGTGCCAGCTCACCACCTCTCGCCAGGGCTGGAAACACCATATATTTT
cdr3_aa: CASSPPLARAGNTIYF
clone_size: .
d_call: .
v_call: TRBV18
j_call: TRBJ1-3

cdr3_nt: TGTGCCAGCAGCAGGGCCGGAGGGGATACTGGCTACACCTTC
cdr3_aa: CASSRAGGDTGYTF
clone_size: .
d_call: .
v_call: TRBV7-2
j_call: TRBJ1-2

cdr3_nt: TGTGCCAGCAGCTTGACGGACAGGGGCCCCTACGAGCAGTACTTC
cdr3_aa: CASSLTDRGPYEQYF
clone_size: .
d_call: TRBD1
v_call: TRBV7-3
j_call: TRBJ2-7

cdr3_nt: TGTGCCAGCAGCACGGCGGGGAGCACAGATACGCAGTATTTT
cdr3_aa: CASSTAGSTDTQYF
clone_size: .
d_call: .
v_call: TRBV9
j_call: TRBJ2-3

cdr3_nt: TGTGCCAGCAGTTTCTCCCGGGTCGGTCTCGGCTACACCTTC
cdr3_aa: CASSFSRVGLGYTF
clone_size: .
d_call: .
v_call: TRBV28
j_call: TRBJ1-2

cdr3_nt: TGTGCCTGGAGTTCCGGAGAGACCCAGTACTTC
cdr3_aa: CAWSSGETQYF
clone_size: .
d_call: .
v_call: TRBV30
j_call: TRBJ2-5

cdr3_nt: TGCGCCAGCAGCTTGGCAGGCGTCGAGCAGTTCTTC
cdr3_aa: CASSLAGVEQFF
clone_size: once
d_call: .
v_call: TRBV5-1
j_call: TRBJ2-1

cdr3_nt: TGTGCCAGCAGCCACCTAGGCAGCGGGGGGTTCTCCTACGAGCAGTACTTC
cdr3_aa: CASSHLGSGGFSYEQYF
clone_size: .
d_call: TRBD2
v_call: TRBV27
j_call: TRBJ2-7